The rows below give T cell receptor beta chains drawn from one sample of a study of T cell repertoires in cytomegalovirus infection. Via MiXCR, TCRdb re-called the reads, giving one row per CDR3 protein. The repertoire holds around 770,000 distinct CDR3 sequences, with 25% to 30% as singletons. These receptors lack a known antigen. The material was cultured CD8+ T cells from PBMCs, obtained from culture after CMV antigen stimulation. The receptors were gathered from a human donor in good health (CMV status not recorded). Some clones in this sample may be carry-over from other donors' samples. CDR3s include the opening cysteine and the closing phenylalanine or tryptophan. Fields, in order: D gene, V gene, J gene, clone size, CDR3 DNA, CDR3 protein. A D gene is named only where the DNA matches it firmly. Clone size is shown for a subset of rows, as once, few, many or a class of expanded clone.

D: NA; V: TRBV19; J: TRBJ1-2; size: few; DNA: TGTGCCAGTGGGCAGGGGTGGTATGGCTACACCTTC; CDR3: CASGQGWYGYTF
D: NA; V: TRBV6-1; J: TRBJ1-1; size: NA; DNA: TGTGCCAGCAGTGATGGGGGAGTCACTGAAGCTTTCTTT; CDR3: CASSDGGVTEAFF
D: NA; V: TRBV10-3; J: TRBJ2-3; size: few; DNA: TGTGCCATCAGGACTTTAGCGGCTGGTTACACAGATACGCAGTATTTT; CDR3: CAIRTLAAGYTDTQYF
D: TRBD2; V: TRBV27; J: TRBJ2-3; size: few; DNA: TGTGCCATCTCCCGACTAGCGGGCACAGATACGCAGTATTTT; CDR3: CAISRLAGTDTQYF
D: NA; V: TRBV7-9; J: TRBJ2-1; size: once; DNA: TGTGCCAGCAGCTATTATCCCGTCGGTCGGGGAACGGATGAGCAGTTCTTC; CDR3: CASSYYPVGRGTDEQFF
D: NA; V: TRBV4-1; J: TRBJ2-5; size: few; DNA: TGCGCCAGCAGCCAACACGCGGGCATCCTCATTCAAGAGACCCAGTACTTC; CDR3: CASSQHAGILIQETQYF
D: TRBD2; V: TRBV19; J: TRBJ2-1; size: many; DNA: TGTGCCAGTAGTCCAACTAGCGGGGGTGCGGATGAGCAGTTCTTC; CDR3: CASSPTSGGADEQFF
D: NA; V: TRBV28; J: TRBJ1-4; size: NA; DNA: TGTGCCAGCATGGGTTCGCGGAGCCCTGAAAAACTGTTTTTT; CDR3: CASMGSRSPEKLFF
D: NA; V: TRBV28; J: TRBJ1-4; size: NA; DNA: TGTGCCAGCAGTTTAGAATTGGGGGCGGTTAATGAAAAACTGTTTTTT; CDR3: CASSLELGAVNEKLFF
D: NA; V: TRBV12-3/TRBV12-4; J: TRBJ2-2; size: few; DNA: TGTGCCAGCCAAGGTACCGGGGAGCTGTTTTTT; CDR3: CASQGTGELFF
D: NA; V: TRBV2; J: TRBJ1-2; size: few; DNA: TGTGCCAGCAGTAAGGACAGTGAAGGTTCGTGGTATGGCTACACCTTC; CDR3: CASSKDSEGSWYGYTF
D: NA; V: TRBV28; J: TRBJ2-1; size: NA; DNA: TGTGCCAGCAGTTTATTCGGGTCCTACAATGAGCAGTTCTTC; CDR3: CASSLFGSYNEQFF
D: TRBD1; V: TRBV2; J: TRBJ2-3; size: few; DNA: TGTGCCAGCAGCAAGGGACAGTCCACAGATACGCAGTATTTT; CDR3: CASSKGQSTDTQYF
D: NA; V: TRBV28; J: TRBJ2-1; size: NA; DNA: TGTGCCAGCAGTTTAGACAACTTGTACGACAATGAGCAGTTCTTC; CDR3: CASSLDNLYDNEQFF
D: NA; V: TRBV5-1; J: TRBJ2-3; size: few; DNA: TGCGCCAGCAGAGGCGTCGGGGACACAGATACGCAGTATTTT; CDR3: CASRGVGDTDTQYF
D: NA; V: TRBV10-3; J: TRBJ1-1; size: many; DNA: TGTGCCATCAGTGGTCGCCCCCCGAACACTGAAGCTTTCTTT; CDR3: CAISGRPPNTEAFF
D: NA; V: TRBV15; J: TRBJ1-2; size: few; DNA: TGTGCCACCAGCAGAGATCGGGGGGCTAGCTATGGCTACACCTTC; CDR3: CATSRDRGASYGYTF
D: TRBD1; V: TRBV28; J: TRBJ1-4; size: NA; DNA: TGTGCCAGCAGTTTGCTCGTGGGACAGGGAGGCGATCAGGAAAAACTGTTTTTT; CDR3: CASSLLVGQGGDQEKLFF
D: NA; V: TRBV10-3; J: TRBJ2-7; size: NA; DNA: TGTGCCATCAATCGAAGGGTTCACTCCTACGAGCAGTACTTC; CDR3: CAINRRVHSYEQYF
D: NA; V: TRBV27; J: TRBJ2-3; size: few; DNA: TGTGCCAGCATCCAGGGTAGTCCCTGGGGAGATACGCAGTATTTT; CDR3: CASIQGSPWGDTQYF
D: TRBD2; V: TRBV7-2; J: TRBJ2-1; size: many; DNA: TGTGCCAGCAGCTTAGCTAAGCGGGGGAAGCAGTTCTTC; CDR3: CASSLAKRGKQFF
D: NA; V: TRBV7-9; J: TRBJ1-4; size: NA; DNA: TGTGCCAGCAGCATAAGACCGAGTGAACTGTTTTTT; CDR3: CASSIRPSELFF
D: TRBD1; V: TRBV24-1; J: TRBJ2-5; size: NA; DNA: TGTGCCACCAGTGACCGGACAGGGTCTCCGGAGACCCAGTACTTC; CDR3: CATSDRTGSPETQYF
D: TRBD2; V: TRBV12-3/TRBV12-4; J: TRBJ2-1; size: NA; DNA: TGTGCCAGCAGTCCAGGGGATGGGACTAGTCCACATGAGCAGTTCTTC; CDR3: CASSPGDGTSPHEQFF
D: NA; V: TRBV6-6; J: TRBJ1-2; size: many; DNA: TGTGCCAGCGGAGTTACACAGGGAGCTAACTATGGCTACACCTTC; CDR3: CASGVTQGANYGYTF
D: TRBD1; V: TRBV4-1; J: TRBJ1-5; size: few; DNA: TGCGCCAGCAGCCTAAGACAGGGAGAAAATTATCAGCCCCAGCATTTT; CDR3: CASSLRQGENYQPQHF
D: TRBD2; V: TRBV24-1; J: TRBJ2-1; size: few; DNA: TGTGCCACCAGTGATCCACGGACTAGGTCCTACAATGAGCAGTTCTTC; CDR3: CATSDPRTRSYNEQFF
D: TRBD1; V: TRBV6-1; J: TRBJ1-1; size: few; DNA: TGTGCCACGACAACAGGGGTAACTGAAGCTTTCTTT; CDR3: CATTTGVTEAFF
D: TRBD1; V: TRBV7-2; J: TRBJ1-1; size: many; DNA: TGTGCCAGCAGCTTCGGGGGGACAGGAGAAGCTTTCTTT; CDR3: CASSFGGTGEAFF
D: TRBD1; V: TRBV7-6; J: TRBJ2-2; size: NA; DNA: TGTGCCAGCAGCGCACCAGGGGGCCTGAACACCGGGGAGCTGTTTTTT; CDR3: CASSAPGGLNTGELFF
D: TRBD1; V: TRBV10-3; J: TRBJ1-3; size: NA; DNA: TGTGCCAGTTATTCAACCGGGACAGATGGAAACACCATATATTTT; CDR3: CASYSTGTDGNTIYF
D: TRBD1; V: TRBV29-1; J: TRBJ1-2; size: few; DNA: TGCAGCGCCCAGGGGGGAAGTGCGGATAACTATGGCTACACCTTC; CDR3: CSAQGGSADNYGYTF
D: TRBD1; V: TRBV7-8; J: TRBJ1-2; size: few; DNA: TGTGCCAGCAGCTTAGGCCCAGGGGGTATCTATGGCTACACCTTC; CDR3: CASSLGPGGIYGYTF
D: NA; V: TRBV15; J: TRBJ1-2; size: NA; DNA: TGTGCCACCAGCAGAGCTGGAGGGGTGGGCTATGGCTACACCTTC; CDR3: CATSRAGGVGYGYTF
D: TRBD2; V: TRBV20-1; J: TRBJ2-1; size: few; DNA: TGCAGTGCTAGGACTAGCGGGACCTACAATGAGCAGTTCTTC; CDR3: CSARTSGTYNEQFF
D: NA; V: TRBV6-2/TRBV6-3; J: TRBJ2-1; size: once; DNA: TGTGCCAGCAGTTACGACCCAGCGGATTACAATGAGCAGTTCTTC; CDR3: CASSYDPADYNEQFF
D: TRBD1; V: TRBV29-1; J: TRBJ1-2; size: few; DNA: TGCAGCGTTGATGGGGGCAGGGGGCTAAGTAACTATGGCTACACCTTC; CDR3: CSVDGGRGLSNYGYTF
D: NA; V: TRBV4-1; J: TRBJ1-1; size: once; DNA: TGCGCCAGCAGCCCCATAGGGGTGAACACTGAAGCTTTCTTT; CDR3: CASSPIGVNTEAFF
D: NA; V: TRBV7-9; J: TRBJ2-1; size: few; DNA: TGTGCCAGCAGCTTGAGAACTAGTCCGTACAATGAGCAGTTCTTC; CDR3: CASSLRTSPYNEQFF
D: TRBD1; V: TRBV27; J: TRBJ2-1; size: NA; DNA: TGTGCCAGCAGTTTTCATACTCCCGGGACAGGGGACCCTAATGAGCAGTTCTTC; CDR3: CASSFHTPGTGDPNEQFF
D: NA; V: TRBV28; J: TRBJ2-2; size: NA; DNA: TGTGCCAGCAGTTTAGTGAGGCGGGCGGAGACCTCCGGGGAGCTGTTTTTT; CDR3: CASSLVRRAETSGELFF
D: NA; V: TRBV10-2; J: TRBJ1-4; size: NA; DNA: TGCGCCAGCAGGGTTCCGGCTAATGAAAAACTGTTTTTT; CDR3: CASRVPANEKLFF
D: NA; V: TRBV29-1; J: TRBJ2-1; size: NA; DNA: TGCAGCGTTGACGCCAGGGTCCATGAGCAGTTCTTC; CDR3: CSVDARVHEQFF
D: TRBD1; V: TRBV11-1; J: TRBJ2-1; size: NA; DNA: TGTGCCAGCAGTTACCTCCTGGGACAGGGACGGGGTGAGCAGTTCTTC; CDR3: CASSYLLGQGRGEQFF
D: NA; V: TRBV10-3; J: TRBJ1-6; size: few; DNA: TGTGCCATCAGTACATTTCGGGGGAGCTCCTATAATTCACCCCTCCACTTT; CDR3: CAISTFRGSSYNSPLHF
D: TRBD1; V: TRBV4-1; J: TRBJ2-1; size: NA; DNA: TGCGCCAGCAGCCAAGATCAGGGACAGGCCTACAATGAGCAGTTCTTC; CDR3: CASSQDQGQAYNEQFF
D: NA; V: TRBV29-1; J: TRBJ1-2; size: NA; DNA: TGCAGCGTTGAAGCCCCATCGAACTATGGCTACACCTTC; CDR3: CSVEAPSNYGYTF
D: TRBD1; V: TRBV5-1; J: TRBJ2-6; size: NA; DNA: TGCGCCAGCAGTAGGGACAGGGGCAACGGCGTCCTGACTTTC; CDR3: CASSRDRGNGVLTF
D: NA; V: TRBV7-6; J: TRBJ2-5; size: few; DNA: TGTGCCAGCAGCTGGGCAGAGACCCAGTACTTC; CDR3: CASSWAETQYF